This passage covers 26 T cell receptor beta chains from one sample sequenced in a study of cytomegalovirus exposure and HLA in healthy donors. 13 Jbeta primers and 60 Vbeta primers were used for the PCR. The repertoire was sequenced with immunoSEQ multiplex PCR; TCRdb's copy has only in-frame clones and lacks some. Of 150,000 to 200,000 clones listed, about 83% are singletons. Sequencing was done on a sample of PBMCs. The receptors were gathered from a middle-aged man in good health and CMV-seropositive.

The genes are TRBV5-4 and TRBJ2-1; D ambiguous. The V and J ends lost 4 bases and 9 bases respectively, with 14 bases between them. The CDR3 has 13 residues. CDR1 and CDR2 from the germline V gene are SGHNT and YYREEE (reference sequence). The CDR3 here is CASSRGTESEQFF. Written as DNA, the CDR3 is TGTGCCAGCAGCCGCGGTACTGAGTCTGAGCAGTTCTTC.

The chain links TRBV11-2 to TRBJ2-7; 7 nucleotides align to TRBD1. Germline assignment: CDR1 SGHAT and CDR2 FQNNGV. The J segment lost 0 bases and the V segment lost 5 bases, leaving 7 bases of the junction unmatched. The CDR3 extends over 15 amino acids. The CDR3 sequence: CASSPRQGISYEQYF. The CDR3 DNA follows: TGTGCCAGCAGCCCGAGACAGGGAATCTCCTACGAGCAGTACTTC.

V and J are TRBV30 and TRBJ1-2; D is undetermined. The CDR3 sequence is 15 residues long. Germline assignment: CDR1 GTSNPN and CDR2 SVGIG (reference sequence). Deletions cut 0 bases from V and 0 bases from J, with 11 bases between. The CDR3 spells CAWSVLGGSNYGYTF. DNA for the CDR3: TGTGCCTGGAGTGTACTGGGAGGGTCTAACTATGGCTACACCTTC. Full variable domain (outside the CDR3, taken from reference TRBV30 and TRBJ1-2): SQTIHQWPATLVQPVGSPLSLECTVEGTSNPNLYWYRQAAGRGLQLLFYSVGIGQISSEVPQNLSASRPQDRQFILSSKKLLLSDSGFYLCAWSVLGGSNYGYTFGSGTRLTVV.

V usage is TRBV28 and J usage is TRBJ1-2, with unresolved D. Trimming took 7 bases from V and 6 from J, leaving 21 bases between them. CDR3 length: 15 amino acids. Germline V lookup: CDR1 MDHEN, CDR2 SYDVKM. CDR3 nucleotides: TGTGCCAGCATATATCAGCGGAGCGGGCTCCATGGCTACACCTTC. Its translation: CASIYQRSGLHGYTF.

A few counts support this clone. The gene calls are TRBV13 and TRBJ1-1, with D possibly TRBD1 on 5 matching bases. Germline V gives CDR1 PRHDT, CDR2 FYEKMQ (reference sequence). The CDR3 covers 15 residues. V lost 5 bases to trimming and J lost 7 bases, with 20 bases between them. The CDR3 region is CASSPQSREVGEAFF. DNA for the CDR3: TGTGCCAGCAGCCCGCAGAGCAGGGAGGTTGGTGAAGCTTTCTTT.

This chain uses TRBV6-4 with TRBJ1-5, with 7 bases identical to TRBD1. Trimming at V came to 6 bases and at J to 2 bases, leaving 13 bases not matched to a gene. This CDR3 spans 17 amino acids. Germline V gene data show CDR1 as MRHNA and CDR2 as SNTAGT. The CDR3 DNA follows: TGTGCCAGCAGCGACACGGAGGGGGCGAATGGCAATCAGCCCCAGCATTTT. Translation gives CASSDTEGANGNQPQHF.

The V and J genes are TRBV6-1 and TRBJ2-1; 9 bases are shared with TRBD1. The CDR3 has 15 residues. With V trimmed by 4 bases and J by 9 bases, 10 bases remained unmatched. Germline lookup yields CDR1 MNHNS and CDR2 SASEGT. This chain's CDR3 is CASSVPQGALVEQFF. DNA for the CDR3: TGTGCCAGCAGTGTTCCACAGGGGGCGTTGGTTGAGCAGTTCTTC.

This clone has only a few counts. V is TRBV11-2 and J is TRBJ2-1, with D perhaps matching TRBD1 (5 bases). Per the germline V gene, CDR1 is SGHAT and CDR2 is FQNNGV. The CDR3 loop spans 17 amino acids. The V end lost 0 bases, the J end lost 5 bases, and 17 bases lay between the germline ends. The CDR3 DNA is TGTGCCAGCAGCTTAGATCAGGGCAAAGGGTCCGACAATGAGCAGTTCTTC. Translated: CASSLDQGKGSDNEQFF.

The chain is built from TRBV11-2 and TRBJ2-1; 8 bases match TRBD2. The CDR3 runs to 18 residues. Germline assignment: CDR1 SGHAT and CDR2 FQNNGV. J gave up 0 bases and V 7 bases, and 14 bases lay outside the gene matches. CDR3 region: CASTIREIAGLSYNEQFF. CDR3 nucleotides: TGTGCCAGCACCATCCGGGAGATAGCGGGACTCTCCTACAATGAGCAGTTCTTC.

The chain couples TRBV14 to TRBJ2-7, with D possibly being TRBD2 (6 bases). Germline values: CDR1 SGHDN, CDR2 FVKESK. Deletions cut 2 bases from V and 5 bases from J, with 22 bases between. This CDR3 comprises 17 residues. CDR3 bases: TGTGCCAGCAGCCAATGGAGTAGGGGCGGGGCTTTCGACGAGCAGTACTTC. Its protein is CASSQWSRGGAFDEQYF.

The CDR3 loop is CASSSGVGGEAFF. DNA of the CDR3: TGTGCCAGCAGTTCAGGGGTAGGGGGTGAAGCTTTCTTT. V usage is TRBV5-5 and J usage is TRBJ1-1; tentatively, D is TRBD1 (6 bases). Trimming pared 5 bases from V and 7 bases from J, leaving 15 bases between. The CDR3 covers 13 residues. In germline, CDR1 is SGHKS, CDR2 YYEKEE (reference sequence).

This sequence joins TRBV18 and TRBJ2-7, with 7 bases aligning to TRBD1. The CDR3 consists of 14 residues. From germline, CDR1 is KGHSH and CDR2 LQKENI. With V trimmed by 6 bases and J by 0 bases, 5 bases remained unmatched. DNA of the CDR3: TGTGCCAGCTCCCCCGGGGACAGCTCCTACGAGCAGTACTTC. Residues: CASSPGDSSYEQYF.

The J gene is TRBJ2-7, the V gene TRBV29-1, with D maybe TRBD2 (6 bases). Germline V gives CDR1 SQVTM, CDR2 ANQGSEA. With 7 bases removed from V and 5 bases from J, the gap between germline ends came to 15 bases. This CDR3 spans 12 amino acids. CDR3 protein: CSGSSGVDEQYF. In nucleotides, the CDR3 is TGCAGCGGGAGCTCGGGGGTTGACGAGCAGTACTTC.

This clone has more than one count but fewer than ten. The V gene is TRBV9, the J gene TRBJ2-1; tentatively, D is TRBD2 (5 bases). Between the trimmed V and J ends, which lost 0 bases and 10 bases, there was a span of 20 bases. The germline CDR1 and CDR2 sequences are SGDLS and YYNGEE. The CDR3 consists of 16 residues. The CDR3 DNA reads as TGTGCCAGCAGCGTAGTCCCAGCGGAGGACGCGCGGGAGCAGTTCTTC. This gives the protein CASSVVPAEDAREQFF.

The chain carries TRBV11-1 and TRBJ1-1; no clear D gene. V lost 1 base to trimming and J lost 1 base, with 4 bases between them. Per the germline V gene, CDR1 is SGHAT and CDR2 is FQDESV (reference sequence). CDR3 length: 13 amino acids. For the CDR3, the DNA is TGTGCCAGCAGCTTAGACAGGAACACTGAAGCTTTCTTT. Translated, it gives CASSLDRNTEAFF.

The chain recombines TRBV6-1 with TRBJ1-2, with D maybe TRBD1 (5 bases). CDR3 size: 15 residues. V was pared by 7 bases and J by 4 bases, with 19 bases between. Germline V gene sequence: CDR1 MNHNS, CDR2 SASEGT. The CDR3 coding sequence is TGTGCCAGCACCGCCGTGGGGCCGACGGGCTATGGCTACACCTTC. Its translation is CASTAVGPTGYGYTF.

This chain connects TRBV30 to TRBJ2-1; maybe TRBD2 (6 bases). The CDR3 is 15 residues long. The V gene's germline CDR1 is GTSNPN and CDR2 SVGIG (reference sequence). V dropped 1 base and J dropped 1 base, with 11 bases sitting between them. CDR3 DNA sequence: TGTGCCTGGAGTGGCTCCGGGACTTCCTACAATGAGCAGTTCTTC. Translated, it gives CAWSGSGTSYNEQFF.

This clone was counted between two and nine times. This sequence joins TRBV13 and TRBJ1-4; tentatively, D is TRBD1 (5 bases). The ends were cut back, 2 bases at V and 1 base at J, with 8 bases in the middle. This CDR3 comprises 15 residues. Per the germline V gene, CDR1 is PRHDT and CDR2 is FYEKMQ (reference sequence). This CDR3 reads CASSLRRGTNEKLFF. As DNA, the CDR3 is TGTGCCAGCAGCTTACGGAGGGGAACTAATGAAAAACTGTTTTTT.

There are a few counts of this clone. The J gene is TRBJ1-1, the V gene TRBV4-1; no clear D. Between the trimmed V and J ends, which lost 3 bases and 5 bases, there was a span of 22 bases. Looked up from germline, CDR1 is MGHRA and CDR2 is YSYEKL. This CDR3 is built from 17 residues. CDR3 sequence (DNA): TGCGCCAGCAGCCAGGCTACCTTGGGGAGTCCGTTTACTGAAGCTTTCTTT. Its translation: CASSQATLGSPFTEAFF.

There are a few counts of this clone. The genes are TRBV30 and TRBJ1-1; tentatively, D is TRBD1 (5 bases). Trimming stripped 0 bases from V and 4 bases from J, with 15 bases between. This CDR3 contains 15 residues. Germline lookup yields CDR1 GTSNPN and CDR2 SVGIG (reference sequence). The DNA of the CDR3 is TGTGCCTGGAGTGTACCAGGGTTGCGACGCACTGAAGCTTTCTTT. Residues: CAWSVPGLRRTEAFF.

This clone appeared a single time. V is TRBV15 and J is TRBJ1-4; 7 bases map to TRBD1. Germline V gene lookup returns CDR1 LNHNV and CDR2 YYDKDF (reference sequence). The CDR3 runs to 15 residues. V trimming: 3 bases; J trimming: 3 bases; junction bases outside the gene matches: 4. CDR3 nucleotides: TGTGCCACCAGCAGGGCGGGACAGTCTAATGAAAAACTGTTTTTT. Protein sequence: CATSRAGQSNEKLFF.

The chain carries TRBV5-4 and TRBJ2-1; 8 bases are a match to TRBD2. This CDR3 has 14 amino acids. Germline values: CDR1 SGHNT, CDR2 YYREEE (reference sequence). V shed 5 bases, J shed 3 bases, and the junction held 4 bases outside the gene matches. The CDR3 sequence is CASRGLGGYNEQFF. DNA of the CDR3: TGTGCCAGCAGGGGACTAGGGGGCTACAATGAGCAGTTCTTC.

This chain joins TRBV7-9 and TRBJ1-2; D is unresolved. The CDR3 is made up of 14 amino acids. Between the trimmed V and J ends, which lost 1 base and 2 bases, there was a span of 8 bases. Germline loops: CDR1 SEHNR, CDR2 FQNEAQ (reference sequence). CDR3 residues: CASSLESSNYGYTF. The CDR3 nucleotides are TGTGCCAGCAGCTTAGAGAGTTCCAACTATGGCTACACCTTC.

This clone has a handful of counts. The chain combines TRBV19 with TRBJ1-5; TRBD1 aligns across 7 bases. The ends lost 5 bases at V and 3 bases at J; junction bases unmatched: 4. This CDR3 spans 14 amino acids. Per germline, CDR1 LNHDA and CDR2 SQIVND (reference sequence). The CDR3 nucleotides read TGTGCCAGTAGTCTGACAGGGACCAATCAGCCCCAGCATTTT. This encodes CASSLTGTNQPQHF.

In this sample, this clone turned up once. This sequence joins TRBV6-5 and TRBJ2-7, with a tentative D call TRBD2 (6 bases). The CDR3 has 12 residues. V lost 7 bases to trimming and J lost 7 bases, with 14 bases between them. Germline loops: CDR1 MNHEY, CDR2 SVGAGI. Here the CDR3 reads CASKRTTGEQYF. CDR3 DNA sequence: TGTGCCAGCAAAAGGACTACAGGAGAGCAGTACTTC.

J is TRBJ2-7 and V is TRBV2; D is perhaps TRBD2 (7 bases). Looked up from germline, CDR1 is SNHLY and CDR2 is FYNNEI. Trimming took off 6 bases at V and 1 base at J, with 16 bases between the two ends. This CDR3 spans 15 amino acids. CDR3 nucleotides: TGTGCCAGCAGCGGGGGGCGGGGGCCTTCCTACGAGCAGTACTTC. It is translated as CASSGGRGPSYEQYF.